This T cell receptor beta chain stems from a study of cytomegalovirus exposure and HLA in healthy donors. Per germline, CDR1 SGHTA and CDR2 FQGNSA. This CDR3 is 14 amino acids long. Between the trimmed V and J ends, which lost 6 bases and 5 bases, there was a span of 16 bases. The PCR was carried out with 60 Vbeta primers and 13 Jbeta primers. Data came from immunoSEQ multiplex PCR; TCRdb stores just in-frame clones and leaves some out. The sample has some 85,000 clones, more than 70% seen once. Findings of the study overall: A reported reduction in N-insertions relative to the approximately 640-donor mean was seen in an Asian-associated ancestry cluster in a later analysis.

In the case of this clone: As yet, its antigen is unknown.

The sample consisted of PBMCs. V is TRBV7-2 and J is TRBJ2-5; unclear D gene. This sequence was found in a middle-aged man in good health and CMV-seronegative. In DNA, the CDR3 is TGTGCCAGCAGTTCTACTTCGTCTTTCGAGACCCAGTACTTC. This sequence encodes CASSSTSSFETQYF.